This TCR beta chain was observed in a study of CD8+CD57+ T cells in acquired aplastic anemia (dated 2018 in TCRdb). Regarding the study in general: A mean of 3.2 ug of DNA, ranging from about 0.19 to 30 ug, was extracted from sorted CD4+ and CD8+ cells. Healthy donor samples averaged roughly 10 million reads for CD4+ and about 11 million for CD8+ cells.

What the authors observed across the whole study: No significant difference in CD8+ Simpson's diversity was found between patients and healthy controls (P=0.060). Roughly 29 CD8+ CDR3 sequences were found to be shared between patients and controls, but these sequences appeared to be highly expressed in patients and within the immunodominant clones of the patients.

In the study, sorted CD4+ and CD8+ blood T cells from patients with severe aplastic anemia and from healthy subjects underwent deep sequencing of TCR repertoires. Ficoll-Paque density gradient centrifugation was used to isolate peripheral blood mononuclear cells. Before DNA extraction, CD4+ and CD8+ T cells were sorted by FACS or by magnetic beads. Profiling of TCR beta VDJ combinations and CDR3 sequences used genomic DNA as the template. An Illumina HiSeq 2000 was the platform used for TCR repertoire sequencing. Concerning the study's data processing: Repertoire assessment relied on Simpson's diversity index, CDR3 size and DJ length profiles, and TRBV/TRBJ rearrangement plots. Whichever DNA sequence was most abundant in the deep sequencing data was defined as the immunodominant clone. CDR3 amino acid sequences were screened for sharing across subjects and were compared with published repertoires and the VDJdb database. TCRdb took the public reads, trimmed them with fastp at Q25, ran MiXCR for clone calling and kept in-frame beta chains. CDR3 protein sequences are deduplicated, and each keeps its most common genes and DNA. These V and J calls originate from TCRdb's pipeline instead of the authors' own analysis. For this sample there are about 220,000 distinct CDR3 sequences; roughly 35% appear just once. Approximately 1.2% of the sample comes from the top ten.

Comments on this clonotype: Its antigen has not been determined. Base qualities are not recorded, but no much larger clone differs from it by a single base.

Sequencing was performed on sorted CD4+, CD8+, or CD8+CD57+ T cells (not recorded which) from PBMCs. The clonotype was recovered from a human donor in good health, serving as a control.

The nucleotide sequence is given as TGCAGTGCTCGCACTACAGGGGGTAAAAACATTCAGTACTTC. The resulting protein is CSARTTGGKNIQYF. The rearranged segments are TRBV20-1 and TRBJ2-4; 8 middle bases align to TRBD1. CDR1 is given as DFQATT and CDR2 as SNEGSKA, both from the germline V gene (reference sequence). At the junction V is shortened by 5 bases and J by 4 bases; bases outside the gene matches: 7. Its CDR3 holds 14 amino acids, cysteine through phenylalanine. Only the CDR3 region is kept as DNA, spanning 42 bases read in frame from base 1.